One TCR beta chain is described in this entry. The target of this receptor is not known. Per-base quality was not reported, and no clone a single base away is much larger than it. The data stem from a study of blood T cell repertoires in COVID-19 (TCRdb year 2020). About the investigation overall: Samples from collaborators originated in the United States, Italy and Spain and spanned both the acute and convalescent phases of COVID-19. The prospective study material was composed of cDNA or gDNA derived from T cells, B-cell-depleted T cells, or PBMCs. Nearly every sample came with metadata listing a de-identified subject ID, COVID-19 status, age in years and sex. The dataset comprised deeply sampled blood TCRbeta repertoires from subjects exposed to, actively infected with, or recovered from COVID-19. HLA class I and class II types, where available, came from metadata supplied by the sample provider rather than from assay-based typing. The repertoires were made available in a free public database intended to serve as a resource for research on the immune response to SARS-CoV-2. Samples came from the ongoing ImmuneRACE study (first 160 participants) plus 1,254 subjects from 6 global collaborators.

The immunoSEQ Assay, a bias-controlled multiplex PCR, was used to amplify TCRbeta CDR3 regions from genomic DNA. On the study's bioinformatics: Nucleated cell counts per sample were estimated from amplification of reference gene primers within the assay. To quantify the absolute abundance of each unique TCRbeta CDR3 rearrangement, sequence reads were collapsed and filtered. For each sample, productive Simpson clonality was calculated by taking the square root of Simpson's diversity index across productive rearrangements. Imported from immuneACCESS, the table was reduced by TCRdb to in-frame sequences with V and J called. These copies leave out some clones; in studies compared against another copy, an unresolved V gene accounts for under half, and the cause of the remainder is not known. Clone size and the V and J calls come from that table; the DNA yielded D and trimming. The sample profile shows roughly 190,000 clones; roughly 85% of them were found once. The ten largest clones take up about a fifth of the sample.

The collaborating institutions used their own protocols to collect whole blood in K2EDTA tubes. For TCRbeta analysis, collaborator samples were shipped as frozen whole blood, as isolated PBMCs, or as DNA extracted from either sample type. V and J lose 5 bases and 2 bases, and a span of 9 bases separates them. The germline V gene (reference sequence) sets CDR1 to SEHNR and CDR2 to FQNEAQ. Spanning cysteine to phenylalanine, the CDR3 consists of 13 amino acids. Only the CDR3 portion is preserved as DNA: 39 bases, with reading frame beginning at the first base. Broad study findings and their caveats: The amount of clinical and demographic metadata varied by source and participant and was provided uncurated.

The source of this sequence is a man aged 55 to 70 with active or convalescent COVID-19. The chain uses TRBV7-9 and TRBJ2-5; the D segment cannot be called with confidence. Sequences were obtained from peripheral blood. The nucleotide sequence is TGTGCCAGCAGCAGAGACAATCAAGAGACCCAGTACTTC. Translated, this is CASSRDNQETQYF.